A selection of T cell receptor beta chains follows, all from one sample in a study of blood T cell repertoires in COVID-19. Some clones are missing from TCRdb's copy, which holds only in-frame ones; the method was immunoSEQ multiplex PCR. The sample consists of under 350,000 clones, 90% of them appearing once. The sequenced sample consisted of peripheral blood. The receptors come from a woman in her thirties with COVID-19, enrolled during active disease. CDR3s include the opening cysteine and the closing phenylalanine or tryptophan. D genes are given only for firm matches. Rows may omit the clone size; those that give it use once, few, many or a size class.

NA	TRBJ1-6	TRBD1	TRBV9	TGTGCCAGCAGCGGGGGGGACAGTATCTATAATTCACCCCTCCACTTT	CASSGGDSIYNSPLHF
NA	TRBJ1-1	TRBD1	TRBV9	TGTGCCAGCAGCCCTCAGGGGGCCACTGAAGCTTTCTTT	CASSPQGATEAFF
NA	TRBJ2-3	TRBD2	TRBV7-3	TGTGCCAGCAGCCGGAGCGGGGGCAGCACAGATACGCAGTATTTT	CASSRSGGSTDTQYF
NA	TRBJ1-4	NA	TRBV25-1	TGTGCCAGCAGTCTCCGGGGTGAAAAACTGTTTTTT	CASSLRGEKLFF
NA	TRBJ2-7	TRBD1	TRBV25-1	TGTGCCAGCAGCGATACAGGGGATTCCTACGAGCAGTACTTC	CASSDTGDSYEQYF
NA	TRBJ1-1	NA	TRBV6-5	TGTGCCAGCAGTTACTGGGGACAAAGGAACACTGAAGCTTTCTTT	CASSYWGQRNTEAFF
NA	TRBJ2-7	TRBD1	TRBV19	TGTGCCAGTAGTATGGGACAGGGGGCGGTGTACGAGCAGTACTTC	CASSMGQGAVYEQYF
NA	TRBJ1-1	TRBD1	TRBV7-9	TGTGCCAGCAGCTTCAAGGGACAGCAAGCTTTCTTT	CASSFKGQQAFF
once	TRBJ2-5	NA	TRBV5-1	TGCGCCAGCAGCTTGGCCAGGGGGGCGAGGGAGACCCAGTACTTC	CASSLARGARETQYF
NA	TRBJ2-3	TRBD2	TRBV6-5	TGTGCCAGCAGGACCCCTAGCGGGCTCACAGATACGCAGTATTTT	CASRTPSGLTDTQYF
NA	TRBJ2-7	TRBD1	TRBV2	TGTGCCAGGGGGACAGGACCTTCCTACGAGCAGTACTTC	CARGTGPSYEQYF
few	TRBJ1-5	NA	TRBV7-2	TGTGCCAGCAGCTTGAGAGGGACTAGCCAGCCCCAGCATTTT	CASSLRGTSQPQHF
NA	TRBJ1-4	NA	TRBV21-1	TGTGCCCCTCCGAGGGATGAAAAACTGTTTTTT	CAPPRDEKLFF
NA	TRBJ2-4	TRBD2	TRBV7-2	TGTGCCAGCAGCCTCCGGACTAGCGGGAGGGTTGAAGCCAAAAACATTCAGTACTTC	CASSLRTSGRVEAKNIQYF
NA	TRBJ2-3	TRBD1	TRBV5-1	TGCGCCAGCAGTTCCTACCAGGGGGTTCAATTCACAGATACGCAGTATTTT	CASSSYQGVQFTDTQYF
NA	TRBJ2-7	TRBD1	TRBV11-1	TGTGCCAGCAGCTTCGGGACAGAGATCTACGAGCAGTACTTC	CASSFGTEIYEQYF
NA	TRBJ1-5	NA	TRBV28	TGTGCCAGCAGGGCAGAGGTTAGACTAGTAGACGGTCAGCCCCAGCATTTT	CASRAEVRLVDGQPQHF
NA	TRBJ1-2	TRBD1	TRBV11-2	TGTGCCAGCAGCTTAGGGACAGGGGAAGGCTACACCTTC	CASSLGTGEGYTF
NA	TRBJ2-3	TRBD1	TRBV7-3	TGTGCCAGCAGCGCCACGCAGGGGGCAGATACGCAGTATTTT	CASSATQGADTQYF
NA	TRBJ2-2	TRBD2	TRBV5-6	TGTGCCAGCAGCTACGCTAGCGGGAGGGACACCGGGGAGCTGTTTTTT	CASSYASGRDTGELFF
NA	TRBJ2-7	TRBD2	TRBV5-1	TGCGCCAGCAGCTTGGTTCTAGCGGGAGGGTCGGAGGGGCAGTACTTC	CASSLVLAGGSEGQYF
NA	TRBJ1-3	NA	TRBV19	TGTGCCAGTAGTATCCGCGGGGGACTCTCTGGAAACACCATATATTTT	CASSIRGGLSGNTIYF
NA	TRBJ2-1	TRBD2	TRBV11-2	TGTGCCAGCAGCTTAGAAGTTCTAGCGGGGGACAATGAGCAGTTCTTC	CASSLEVLAGDNEQFF
NA	TRBJ2-3	NA	TRBV9	TGTGCCAGCAGCATGGGGGGTGCCGCAGATACGCAGTATTTT	CASSMGGAADTQYF
NA	TRBJ2-1	TRBD2	TRBV4-1	TGCGCCAGCAGCCGGAATAGCGGGAGCCTCTCCAATGAGCAGTTCTTC	CASSRNSGSLSNEQFF
NA	TRBJ2-7	TRBD2	TRBV10-1	TGCGCCAGCAGTCAGGCCCGGACTAGCGGGAGCTACGAGCAGTACTTC	CASSQARTSGSYEQYF
NA	TRBJ2-1	NA	TRBV24-1	TGTGCCACCAGTGATCTAGAACCCTACAATGAGCAGTTCTTC	CATSDLEPYNEQFF
NA	TRBJ2-5	NA	TRBV19	TGTGCCAGTAGTGGATACTACGAGACCCAGTACTTC	CASSGYYETQYF
NA	TRBJ2-3	NA	TRBV11-3	TGTGCCAGCAGCTCCCTTAATCGGGATACGCAGTATTTT	CASSSLNRDTQYF
NA	TRBJ2-7	TRBD1	TRBV28	TGTGCCAGCAGGTTGCCGGGACAGGGGAACGAGCAGTACTTC	CASRLPGQGNEQYF
few	TRBJ1-2	TRBD1	TRBV28	TGTGCCAGCAGTTTGGCCGGGACAGGGGACTATGGCTACACCTTC	CASSLAGTGDYGYTF
NA	TRBJ1-1	NA	TRBV29-1	TGCAGCGTCATGGGGGGTAGGACTGAAGCTTTCTTT	CSVMGGRTEAFF
NA	TRBJ2-1	NA	TRBV7-6	TGTGCCAGCAGCCCGCGGGTTTTCTCCGAACAGTTCTTC	CASSPRVFSEQFF
NA	TRBJ1-1	TRBD1	TRBV19	TGTGCCAGTAGTGATGGGACAGAACCCGAAGCTTTCTTT	CASSDGTEPEAFF
NA	TRBJ1-1	NA	TRBV18	TGTGCCAGCTCACCGAGCGGTAACACTGAAGCTTTCTTT	CASSPSGNTEAFF
NA	TRBJ2-7	NA	TRBV28	TGTGCCAGCAGTCCAGGACATACCTACGAGCAGTACTTC	CASSPGHTYEQYF
NA	TRBJ2-6	NA	TRBV9	TGTGCCAGCAGCGTAGACGGCTCTGGGGCCAACGTCCTGACTTTC	CASSVDGSGANVLTF
once	TRBJ2-4	TRBD1	TRBV10-3	TGTGCCACCCTAGGGACAGGCAGAGCCAAAAACATTCAGTACTTC	CATLGTGRAKNIQYF
NA	TRBJ1-5	TRBD1	TRBV6-2/TRBV6-3	TGTGCCAGCAGTCGTAAGACAGGGGGTGTTGTTAGCAATCAGCCCCAGCATTTT	CASSRKTGGVVSNQPQHF
NA	TRBJ1-2	TRBD1	TRBV30	TGTGCCTGGAGTCAGGACAGGTCCTTCTATGGCTACACCTTC	CAWSQDRSFYGYTF
NA	TRBJ1-3	NA	TRBV5-1	TGCGCCAGCAGCTTGGCCCTGGGGGGAGGAAACACCATATATTTT	CASSLALGGGNTIYF
once	TRBJ1-5	NA	TRBV30	TGTGCCTGGAGTGGGAACAGCCTAAATCAGCCCCAGCATTTT	CAWSGNSLNQPQHF
once	TRBJ2-6	NA	TRBV7-2	TGTGCCAGCAGCTTAAAGCCCCCCGGGGCCAACGTCCTGACTTTC	CASSLKPPGANVLTF
once	TRBJ2-3	NA	TRBV11-2	TGTGCCAGCAGCTTAAGACAGGGCACAGATACGCAGTATTTT	CASSLRQGTDTQYF
NA	TRBJ2-1	TRBD2	TRBV28	TGTGCCAGCAGTCCTGGGACTAGCGGGTCTTACAATGAGCAGTTCTTC	CASSPGTSGSYNEQFF
NA	TRBJ2-7	TRBD2	TRBV7-2	TGTGCCAGCAGCTTAGTTGGCGGGAGGGCCGGCGGCGAGCAGTACTTC	CASSLVGGRAGGEQYF